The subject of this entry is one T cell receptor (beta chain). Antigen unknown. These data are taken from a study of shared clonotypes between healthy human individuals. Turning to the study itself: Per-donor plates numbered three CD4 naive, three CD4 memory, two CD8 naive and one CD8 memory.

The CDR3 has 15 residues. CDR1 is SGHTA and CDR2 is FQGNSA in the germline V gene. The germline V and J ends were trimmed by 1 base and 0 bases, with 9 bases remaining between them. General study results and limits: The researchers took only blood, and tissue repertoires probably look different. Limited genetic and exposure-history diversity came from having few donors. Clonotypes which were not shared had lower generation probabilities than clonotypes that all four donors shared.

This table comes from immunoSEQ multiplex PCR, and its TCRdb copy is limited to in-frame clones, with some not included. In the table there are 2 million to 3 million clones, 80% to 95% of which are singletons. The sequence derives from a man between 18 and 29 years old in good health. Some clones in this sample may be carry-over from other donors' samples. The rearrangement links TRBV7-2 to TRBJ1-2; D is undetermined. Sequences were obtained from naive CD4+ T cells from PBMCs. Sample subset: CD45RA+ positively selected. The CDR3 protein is CASSLDPTANYGYTF. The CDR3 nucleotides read TGTGCCAGCAGCTTAGATCCGACTGCTAACTATGGCTACACCTTC.